The 21 T cell receptor beta chains below all came from one sample that was sequenced in a study of cytomegalovirus exposure and HLA in healthy donors. Using immunoSEQ multiplex PCR, the repertoire was profiled, and TCRdb retains in-frame clones only, with some absent. The sample holds some 110,000 clones; 70% to 90% are singletons and the top ten take around 4.5%. The specimen was PBMCs. The receptors were gathered from a man aged 18 to 35 in good health and CMV-seropositive.

This chain connects TRBV18 to TRBJ2-1, with D tentatively TRBD1 (6 bases). Germline V CDR1 and CDR2: KGHSH, LQKENI. The CDR3 loop spans 15 amino acids. Trimming cost V 3 bases and J 4 bases, with 13 bases left between them. In nucleotides, the CDR3 is TGTGCCAGCTCACCTAATAGGACAGTATACAATGAGCAGTTCTTC. Amino acid sequence: CASSPNRTVYNEQFF.

This sequence joins TRBV28 and TRBJ2-7, with D possibly being TRBD2 (6 bases). Germline CDR1 reads MDHEN; CDR2 reads SYDVKM. Trimming removed 6 bases from V and 1 base from J, with 22 bases in between. The CDR3 contains 17 residues. The CDR3 reads CASSQRGVAGSSYEQYF. CDR3 nucleotide sequence: TGTGCCAGCAGCCAACGCGGTGTGGCGGGGTCTTCCTACGAGCAGTACTTC.

V and J are TRBV7-8 and TRBJ1-3; no definite D call. The V and J ends lost 4 bases and 4 bases respectively, with 11 bases between them. CDR3 length: 14 amino acids. Germline-derived CDR1 and CDR2 are SGHVS and FQNEAQ. CDR3: CASSYRGSGNTIYF. Here the CDR3 DNA reads TGTGCCAGCAGCTATAGAGGATCCGGAAACACCATATATTTT.

V and J are TRBV5-6 and TRBJ1-1, with D possibly being TRBD1 (6 bases). V lost 6 bases, J lost 11 bases, and 20 bases lay in between. The CDR3 is 13 residues long. Germline CDR1 and CDR2: SGHDT and YYEEEE. The CDR3 loop reads CASNQQGTSGAFF. CDR3 bases: TGTGCCAGCAACCAACAGGGAACGTCCGGGGCTTTCTTT.

This chain connects TRBV5-6 to TRBJ1-4; TRBD1 matches 11 bases. Trimming took 6 bases from V and 12 from J; bases not matched to a gene: 10. This CDR3 is built from 14 residues. Germline V gene lookup returns CDR1 SGHDT and CDR2 YYEEEE. The CDR3 DNA reads as TGTGCCAGCACCGGAGGACAGGGGGCGTTTGAACTGTTTTTT. Translating it yields CASTGGQGAFELFF.

This clone was seen only once. CDR3 nucleotides: TGTGCCAGCAGCAACCCCGGTAGGGACTATCACGGCTACACCTTC. Amino acids: CASSNPGRDYHGYTF. The chain links TRBV7-2 to TRBJ1-2; a possible D gene is TRBD1 (5 bases). The CDR3 covers 15 residues. Germline values: CDR1 SGHTA, CDR2 FQGNSA. V was trimmed by 5 bases and J by 8 bases, leaving 21 bases between them.

The J gene is TRBJ2-3, the V gene TRBV28; perhaps TRBD1 as D (6 bases). CDR3 size: 15 residues. The V end was cut by 10 bases, the J end by 2 bases, with 19 bases between. Germline V gives CDR1 MDHEN, CDR2 SYDVKM. Here the CDR3 reads CATAPGTLHTDTQYF. DNA of the CDR3: TGTGCCACAGCCCCCGGGACACTCCACACAGATACGCAGTATTTT.

In its sample, this clone was seen once. The J gene is TRBJ1-3, the V gene TRBV5-6; D gene ambiguous. The CDR3 runs 15 residues. From germline, CDR1 is SGHDT and CDR2 YYEEEE. V lost 4 bases to trimming and J lost 0 bases, with 11 bases between them. CDR3 amino acids: CASSPQTVSGNTIYF. The CDR3 nucleotides are TGTGCCAGCAGCCCACAGACGGTCTCTGGAAACACCATATATTTT.

The chain employs TRBV5-1 and TRBJ2-5, with D possibly being TRBD1 (6 bases). Germline V gene lookup returns CDR1 SGHRS and CDR2 YFSETQ. CDR3 length: 18 residues. The germline V and J ends were trimmed by 0 bases and 2 bases, with 20 bases remaining between them. The CDR3 nucleotides are TGCGCCAGCAGCTTGGCCAACTTCAACTCGCAGGGGCAAGAGACCCAGTACTTC. Encoded protein: CASSLANFNSQGQETQYF.

The chain is built from TRBV10-2 and TRBJ2-7; no clear D. This CDR3 spans 15 amino acids. V dropped 3 bases and J dropped 4 bases, with 16 bases sitting between them. In germline, CDR1 is WSHSY, CDR2 SAAADI. CDR3: CASSEPRSDPYEQYF. The CDR3 DNA reads as TGCGCCAGCAGTGAACCGAGGTCAGACCCTTACGAGCAGTACTTC.

V and J are TRBV7-6 and TRBJ1-4; D is undetermined. Germline lookup yields CDR1 SGHVS and CDR2 FNYEAQ. V gave up 7 bases and J gave up 7 bases, with 16 bases separating them. CDR3 length: 14 residues. The CDR3: CASNTGVLGEKLFF. The CDR3 coding sequence is TGTGCCAGCAACACGGGAGTGTTGGGTGAAAAACTGTTTTTT.

This chain connects TRBV27 to TRBJ1-5; 10 bases line up with TRBD1. Germline CDR1 reads MNHEY; CDR2 reads SMNVEV (reference sequence). This CDR3 has 15 amino acids. J lost 6 bases, V lost 5 bases, and 7 bases had no gene match. This CDR3 is CASSERQGAIQPQHF. The CDR3 nucleotides read TGTGCCAGCAGTGAACGACAGGGGGCGATTCAGCCCCAGCATTTT.

The chain employs TRBV21-1 and TRBJ1-2; the table names TRBD1, a call not compared with the DNA. TRBV21-1 is a documented pseudogene. This CDR3 has 14 amino acids. Here the CDR3 reads CASSKVMVVADYTF. The CDR3, as DNA: TGTGCCAGCAGCAAAGTGATGGTGGTTGCAGACTACACCTTC.

This clone was seen only a few times. The chain has TRBV5-1 and TRBJ2-1; D is ambiguous. Trimming stripped 0 bases from V and 7 bases from J, with 14 bases between. Looked up from germline, CDR1 is SGHRS and CDR2 is YFSETQ. This CDR3 has 15 residues. In DNA, the CDR3 is TGCGCCAGCAGCTTGGACGCCCCAAGCCAAAATGAGCAGTTCTTC. This codes for CASSLDAPSQNEQFF.

This chain links TRBV19 with TRBJ1-3; D ambiguous. Germline CDR1 is LNHDA and CDR2 is SQIVND (reference sequence). This CDR3 region has 11 residues. Trimming removed 9 bases at V and 3 bases at J, with 6 bases between. Here the CDR3 reads CASGLGNTIYF. DNA of the CDR3: TGTGCCAGCGGACTTGGAAACACCATATATTTT.

This clone has a single count. The chain couples TRBV2 to TRBJ1-6, with TRBD1 identical over 7 bases. V was clipped by 7 bases and J by 7 bases; unmatched bases: 10. The CDR3 totals 15 residues. Per germline, CDR1 SNHLY and CDR2 FYNNEI. The chain's CDR3 is CASTGSGDRNSPLHF. Written as DNA, the CDR3 is TGTGCCAGCACTGGAAGTGGGGACAGAAATTCACCCCTCCACTTT.

The chain joins TRBV11-2 to TRBJ1-6; 7 bases agree with TRBD1. The trim removed 3 bases at V and 6 bases at J, leaving 5 bases unmatched. Looked up from germline, CDR1 is SGHAT and CDR2 is FQNNGV. The CDR3 is 15 amino acids. The CDR3 bases are TGTGCCAGCAGCTTCCTGACAGGGCCTAATTCACCCCTCCACTTT. Protein product: CASSFLTGPNSPLHF.

The CDR3 bases are TGCGCCAGCAGCCGGAGAACAGGGTATGGCTACACCTTC. Protein product: CASSRRTGYGYTF. The V call is TRBV4-3, the J call TRBJ1-2, with D possibly matching TRBD1 (6 bases). Germline assignment: CDR1 LGHNA and CDR2 YSLEER. The CDR3 contains 13 residues. V dropped 4 bases and J dropped 5 bases, with 11 bases sitting between them.

This clone was picked up one time. This sequence joins TRBV5-1 and TRBJ1-3; D not resolved. The CDR3 totals 14 residues. Per germline, CDR1 SGHRS and CDR2 YFSETQ. Trimming removed 1 base at V and 0 bases at J, with 5 bases between. The CDR3 bases are TGCGCCAGCAGCTTGTCATTCTCTGGAAACACCATATATTTT. It translates to CASSLSFSGNTIYF. Drawing the rest from reference TRBV5-1 and TRBJ1-3, the complete variable domain is KAGVTQTPRYLIKTRGQQVTLSCSPISGHRSVSWYQQTPGQGLQFLFEYFSETQRNKGNFPGRFSGRQFSNSRSEMNVSTLELGDSALYLCASSLSFSGNTIYFGEGSWLTVV.

The gene calls are TRBV5-6 and TRBJ2-1; D is unclear. CDR1 and CDR2 (germline): SGHDT, YYEEEE. V lost 0 bases, J lost 5 bases, and 9 bases lay in between. CDR3 size: 14 residues. The CDR3 region has the DNA TGTGCCAGCAGCTTGGAAGTCAGTGACAATGAGCAGTTCTTC. It translates to CASSLEVSDNEQFF.

CDR3 region: CASSDEGLSSPLHF. The CDR3 DNA reads TGTGCCAGCAGTGATGAGGGTTTATCTTCACCCCTCCACTTT. The V gene is TRBV28, the J gene TRBJ1-6; D gene uncertain. Trimming shortened V by 5 bases and J by 9 bases, and 14 bases separated the two germline ends. Germline-derived CDR1 and CDR2 are MDHEN and SYDVKM. The CDR3 contains 14 residues.